This T cell receptor (beta chain) derives from a study of STAT5B mutations in CD4+ large granular lymphocyte leukemia. This clone is classed as medium-sized (0.01 to 0.1%). CDR1 and CDR2 from the germline V gene are LNHDA and SQIVND (reference sequence). This CDR3 is built from 13 residues. With V trimmed by 7 bases and J by 5 bases, 6 bases remained unmatched. Sequencing was performed with immunoSEQ multiplex PCR; in TCRdb, only in-frame clones are kept and a portion is missing. The sample shows about 30,000 clones, 70% to 85% of them seen only once. Sequencing was done on a sample of CD4+ T cells from blood buffy coats. The V and J genes are TRBV19 and TRBJ2-7; TRBD1 agrees at 9 bases. The TCR originated in a human donor in good health. The CDR3 is CASKGQGSHEQYF. The CDR3 nucleotides are TGTGCCAGTAAGGGACAGGGTTCCCACGAGCAGTACTTC.